There are a few counts of the clone carrying this T cell receptor beta chain. The CDR3 spans 15 residues. CDR1 and CDR2 (germline): LNHDA, SQIVND (reference sequence). V was clipped by 7 bases and J by 4 bases, with 17 bases between them. This sample is part of a study of cytomegalovirus exposure and HLA in healthy donors. PCR amplification relied on 60 Vbeta primers (plus 13 Jbeta primers). Assay used: immunoSEQ multiplex PCR; TCRdb lists only in-frame clones, some missing. The sample shows about 98,000 clones, around 67% of them seen only once. The TCR comes from a male donor in good health and CMV-seronegative. The gene calls are TRBV19 and TRBJ2-1; D perhaps matches TRBD1 (5 bases). Source material: PBMCs. CDR3 sequence reads: CASKGSAGRYNEQFF. Written as DNA, the CDR3 is TGTGCCAGTAAGGGCAGCGCAGGGCGATACAATGAGCAGTTCTTC.